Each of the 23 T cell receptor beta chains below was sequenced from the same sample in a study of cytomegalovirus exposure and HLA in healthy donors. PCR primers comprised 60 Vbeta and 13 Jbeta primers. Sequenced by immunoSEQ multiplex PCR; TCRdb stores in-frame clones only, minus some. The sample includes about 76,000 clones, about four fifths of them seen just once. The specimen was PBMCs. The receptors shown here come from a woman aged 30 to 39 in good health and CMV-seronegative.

CDR3 DNA: TGTGCCAGTAGTATAAAGGGGCTAGGGCCTGAGGTATTAGAGACCCAGTACTTC. It is translated as CASSIKGLGPEVLETQYF. This chain connects TRBV19 to TRBJ2-5; TRBD1 might be the D (5 bases). V was pared by 2 bases and J by 4 bases, with 23 bases between. CDR3 size: 18 residues. Germline CDR1 and CDR2: LNHDA and SQIVND (reference sequence).

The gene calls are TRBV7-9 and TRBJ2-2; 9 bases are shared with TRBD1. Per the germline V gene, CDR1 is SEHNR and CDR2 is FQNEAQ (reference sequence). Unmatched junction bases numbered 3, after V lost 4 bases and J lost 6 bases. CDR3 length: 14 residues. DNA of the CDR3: TGTGCCAGCAGCTACCGGACAGGGGCCGGGGAGCTGTTTTTT. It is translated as CASSYRTGAGELFF.

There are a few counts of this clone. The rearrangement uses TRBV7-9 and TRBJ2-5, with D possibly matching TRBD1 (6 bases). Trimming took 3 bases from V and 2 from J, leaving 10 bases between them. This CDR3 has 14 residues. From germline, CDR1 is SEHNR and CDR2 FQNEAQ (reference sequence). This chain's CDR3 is CASSFRGRQETQYF. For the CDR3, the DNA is TGTGCCAGCAGCTTCAGGGGTAGGCAAGAGACCCAGTACTTC.

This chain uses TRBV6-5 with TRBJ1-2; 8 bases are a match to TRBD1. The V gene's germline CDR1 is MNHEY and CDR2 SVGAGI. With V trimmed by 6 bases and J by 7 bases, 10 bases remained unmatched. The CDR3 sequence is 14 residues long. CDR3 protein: CASRQDRAAGGYTF. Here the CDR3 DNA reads TGTGCCAGCAGACAGGACAGGGCGGCCGGTGGCTACACCTTC.

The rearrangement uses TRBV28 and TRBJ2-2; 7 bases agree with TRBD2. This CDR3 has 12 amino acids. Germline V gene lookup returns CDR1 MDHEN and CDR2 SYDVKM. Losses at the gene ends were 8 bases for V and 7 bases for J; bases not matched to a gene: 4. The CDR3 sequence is CASAWEGGELFF. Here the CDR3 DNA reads TGTGCCAGCGCATGGGAGGGCGGGGAGCTGTTTTTT. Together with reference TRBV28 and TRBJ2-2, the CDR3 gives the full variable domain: DVKVTQSSRYLVKRTGEKVFLECVQDMDHENMFWYRQDPGLGLRLIYFSYDVKMKEKGDIPEGYSVSREKKERFSLILESASTNQTSMYLCASAWEGGELFFGEGSRLTVL.

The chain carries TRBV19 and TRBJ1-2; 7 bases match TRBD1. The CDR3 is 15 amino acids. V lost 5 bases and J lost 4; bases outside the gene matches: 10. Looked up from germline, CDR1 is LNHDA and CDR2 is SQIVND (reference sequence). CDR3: CASSQLGQAFYGYTF. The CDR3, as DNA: TGTGCCAGTAGTCAACTAGGACAGGCGTTCTATGGCTACACCTTC.

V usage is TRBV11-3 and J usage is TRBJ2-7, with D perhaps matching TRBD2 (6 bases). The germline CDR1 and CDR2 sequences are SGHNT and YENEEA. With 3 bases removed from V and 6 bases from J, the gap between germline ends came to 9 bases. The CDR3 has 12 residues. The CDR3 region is CASSLGGSEQYF. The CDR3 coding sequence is TGTGCCAGCAGCTTGGGGGGTAGCGAGCAGTACTTC.

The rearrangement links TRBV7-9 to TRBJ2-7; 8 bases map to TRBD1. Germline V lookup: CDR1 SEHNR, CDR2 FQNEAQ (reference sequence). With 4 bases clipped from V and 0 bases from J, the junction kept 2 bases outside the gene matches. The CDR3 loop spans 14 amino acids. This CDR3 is CASSSDRASYEQYF. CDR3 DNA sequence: TGTGCCAGCAGCTCGGACAGGGCCTCCTACGAGCAGTACTTC.

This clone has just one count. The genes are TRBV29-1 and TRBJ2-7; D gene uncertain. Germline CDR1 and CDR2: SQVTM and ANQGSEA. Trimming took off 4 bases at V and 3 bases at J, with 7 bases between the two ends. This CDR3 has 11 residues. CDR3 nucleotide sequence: TGCAGCGTTGTTGTCAACTACGAGCAGTACTTC. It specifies CSVVVNYEQYF.

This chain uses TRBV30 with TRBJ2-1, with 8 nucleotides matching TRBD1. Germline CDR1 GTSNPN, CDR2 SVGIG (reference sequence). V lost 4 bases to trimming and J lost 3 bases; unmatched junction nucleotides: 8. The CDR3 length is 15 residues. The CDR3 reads CAWTTGQANYNEQFF. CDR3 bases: TGTGCCTGGACCACGGGACAGGCGAACTACAATGAGCAGTTCTTC.

CDR3 loop: CASSWGGSVYEQYF. The CDR3 coding sequence is TGTGCCAGCAGTTGGGGGGGATCGGTATACGAGCAGTACTTC. The chain carries TRBV25-1 and TRBJ2-7, with 7 bases lining up with TRBD2. The V and J ends lost 5 bases and 4 bases, in that order; junction bases with no gene match: 8. The CDR3 contains 14 residues. CDR1 and CDR2 from the germline V gene are MGHDK and SYGVNS.

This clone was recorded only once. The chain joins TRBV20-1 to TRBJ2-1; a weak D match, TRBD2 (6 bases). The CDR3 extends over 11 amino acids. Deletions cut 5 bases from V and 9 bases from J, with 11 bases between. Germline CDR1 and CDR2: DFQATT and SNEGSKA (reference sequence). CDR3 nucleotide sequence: TGCAGTGCTCGCCGGGAGTTTGAGCAGTTCTTC. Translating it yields CSARREFEQFF.

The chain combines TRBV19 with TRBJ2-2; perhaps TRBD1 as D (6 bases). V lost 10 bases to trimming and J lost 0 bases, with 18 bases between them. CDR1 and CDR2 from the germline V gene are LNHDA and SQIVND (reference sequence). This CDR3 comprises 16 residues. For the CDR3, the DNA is TGTGCCACCCGCCCTTTCCAGGGGCCGAACACCGGGGAGCTGTTTTTT. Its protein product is CATRPFQGPNTGELFF. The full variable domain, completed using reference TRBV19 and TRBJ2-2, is DGGITQSPKYLFRKEGQNVTLSCEQNLNHDAMYWYRQDPGQGLRLIYYSQIVNDFQKGDIAEGYSVSREKKESFPLTVTSAQKNPTAFYLCATRPFQGPNTGELFFGEGSRLTVL.

CDR3 protein: CASSPSGQGPGVYEQYF. Written as DNA, the CDR3 is TGTGCCAGCAGCCCTTCGGGACAGGGCCCCGGCGTTTACGAGCAGTACTTC. The rearrangement joins TRBV5-4 to TRBJ2-7, with 9 bases fitting TRBD1. The length of the CDR3 is 17 residues. Germline CDR1 SGHNT, CDR2 YYREEE (reference sequence). J lost 4 bases, V lost 4 bases, and 15 bases had no gene match.

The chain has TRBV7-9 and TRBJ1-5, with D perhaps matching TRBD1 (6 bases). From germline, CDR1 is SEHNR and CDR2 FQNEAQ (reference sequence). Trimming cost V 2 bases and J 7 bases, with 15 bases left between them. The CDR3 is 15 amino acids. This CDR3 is CASSLTGAGGQPQHF. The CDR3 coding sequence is TGTGCCAGCAGCTTAACCGGGGCGGGGGGCCAGCCCCAGCATTTT.

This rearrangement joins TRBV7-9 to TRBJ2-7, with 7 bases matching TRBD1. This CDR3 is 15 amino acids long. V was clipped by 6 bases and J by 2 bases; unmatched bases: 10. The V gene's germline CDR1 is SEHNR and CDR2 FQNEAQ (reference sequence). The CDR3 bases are TGTGCCAGCAGTAGACAGGGATCAGGCCCCTACGAGCAGTACTTC. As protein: CASSRQGSGPYEQYF.

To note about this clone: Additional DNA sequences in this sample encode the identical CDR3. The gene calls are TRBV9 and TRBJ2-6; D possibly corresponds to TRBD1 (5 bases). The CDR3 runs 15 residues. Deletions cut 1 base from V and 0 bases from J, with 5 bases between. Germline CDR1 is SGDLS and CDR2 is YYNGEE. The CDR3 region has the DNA TGTGCCAGCAGCGTAAGGGGCTCTGGGGCCAACGTCCTGACTTTC. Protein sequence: CASSVRGSGANVLTF.

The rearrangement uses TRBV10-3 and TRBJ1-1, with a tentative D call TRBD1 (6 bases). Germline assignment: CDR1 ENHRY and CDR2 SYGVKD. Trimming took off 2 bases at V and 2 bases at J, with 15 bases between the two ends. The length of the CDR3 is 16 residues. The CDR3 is CAISEVYREINTEAFF. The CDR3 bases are TGTGCCATCAGTGAGGTCTACAGGGAAATAAACACTGAAGCTTTCTTT.

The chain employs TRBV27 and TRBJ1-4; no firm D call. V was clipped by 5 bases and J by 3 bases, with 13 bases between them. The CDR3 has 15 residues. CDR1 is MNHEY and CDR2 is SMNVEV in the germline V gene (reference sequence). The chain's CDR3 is CASSRRRGANEKLFF. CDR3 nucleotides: TGTGCCAGCAGTCGCCGCCGAGGTGCTAATGAAAAACTGTTTTTT.

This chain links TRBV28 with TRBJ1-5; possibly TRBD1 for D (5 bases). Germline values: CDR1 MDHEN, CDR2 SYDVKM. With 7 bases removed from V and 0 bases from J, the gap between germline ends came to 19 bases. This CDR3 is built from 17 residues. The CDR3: CASIPSGTAYSNQPQHF. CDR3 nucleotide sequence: TGTGCCAGCATTCCTTCGGGGACTGCTTATAGCAATCAGCCCCAGCATTTT.

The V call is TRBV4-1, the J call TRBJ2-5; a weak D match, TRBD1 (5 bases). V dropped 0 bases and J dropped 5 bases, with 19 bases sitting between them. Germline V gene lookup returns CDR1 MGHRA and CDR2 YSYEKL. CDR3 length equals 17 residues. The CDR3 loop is CASSQEVLGVGLETQYF. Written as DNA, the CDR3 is TGCGCCAGCAGCCAAGAGGTCTTAGGGGTCGGTCTTGAGACCCAGTACTTC.

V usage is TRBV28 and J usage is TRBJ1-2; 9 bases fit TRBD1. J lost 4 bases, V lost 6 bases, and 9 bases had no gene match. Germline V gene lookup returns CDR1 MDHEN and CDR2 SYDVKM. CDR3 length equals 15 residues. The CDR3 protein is CASRSTGGRGYGYTF. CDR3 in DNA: TGTGCCAGCAGATCAACAGGGGGCAGGGGCTATGGCTACACCTTC.

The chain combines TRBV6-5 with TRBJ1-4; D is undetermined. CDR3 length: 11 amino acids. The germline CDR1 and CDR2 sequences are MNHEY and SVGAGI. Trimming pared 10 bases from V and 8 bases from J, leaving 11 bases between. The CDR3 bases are TGTGCCACCGCGACTCGAGAAAAACTGTTTTTT. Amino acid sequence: CATATREKLFF.